One sample yielded the 23 T cell receptor beta chains listed below, sequenced in a study of cytomegalovirus exposure and HLA in healthy donors. Primers for the PCR totalled 60 Vbeta and 13 Jbeta. The table came from immunoSEQ multiplex PCR; TCRdb's copy has only in-frame clones and leaves some out. The sample carries roughly 180,000 clones, 75% to 80% recorded once. Sample: PBMCs. Receptor source: a woman aged 25 to 39 in good health and CMV-seropositive.

The CDR3 sequence is CASSLHYGYTF. CDR3 coding DNA: TGTGCCAGCTCCCTCCACTATGGCTACACCTTC. The chain uses TRBV9 and TRBJ1-2; D unclear. Trimming removed 7 bases at V and 3 bases at J, with 7 bases between. Germline CDR1 SGDLS, CDR2 YYNGEE. The CDR3 consists of 11 residues.

The chain joins TRBV14 to TRBJ1-2, with TRBD1 matching over 8 bases. Germline CDR1 SGHDN, CDR2 FVKESK. After removal of 3 bases from V and 7 bases from J, the junction contained 10 bases not matched to a gene. The CDR3 runs to 15 residues. The CDR3 here is CASSHAFGTGGGYTF. The CDR3 DNA sequence: TGTGCCAGCAGCCATGCATTTGGGACAGGCGGTGGCTACACCTTC.

The chain couples TRBV7-2 to TRBJ1-6; D remains unclear. This CDR3 has 16 amino acids. Germline loops: CDR1 SGHTA, CDR2 FQGNSA. V dropped 2 bases and J dropped 9 bases, with 17 bases sitting between them. CDR3 residues: CASSLSGQIRISPLHF. In DNA, the CDR3 is TGTGCCAGCAGCTTAAGCGGGCAGATTCGAATTTCACCCCTCCACTTT.

The rearrangement links TRBV5-4 to TRBJ2-3; unclear D gene. The CDR3 covers 16 residues. The V end was cut by 0 bases, the J end by 2 bases, with 13 bases between. Germline CDR1 SGHNT, CDR2 YYREEE (reference sequence). The CDR3 loop reads CASSLDPTENTDTQYF. For the CDR3, the DNA is TGTGCCAGCAGCTTGGATCCGACTGAAAACACAGATACGCAGTATTTT.

This clone was seen a few times. The chain links TRBV27 to TRBJ2-1; maybe TRBD1 (5 bases). Germline CDR1 is MNHEY and CDR2 is SMNVEV (reference sequence). There are 13 residues in the CDR3. V dropped 8 bases and J dropped 4 bases, with 12 bases sitting between them. CDR3 nucleotide sequence: TGTGCCAGCCGCATGACAGTTTACAATGAGCAGTTCTTC. This gives the protein CASRMTVYNEQFF.

This chain's CDR3 is CASSLALGVQETQYF. CDR3 coding DNA: TGCGCCAGCAGCTTGGCCCTAGGGGTCCAAGAGACCCAGTACTTC. This chain uses TRBV5-1 with TRBJ2-5; a possible D gene is TRBD1 (5 bases). Germline V CDR1 and CDR2: SGHRS, YFSETQ. The V and J ends lost 0 bases and 1 base respectively, with 10 bases between them. This CDR3 spans 15 amino acids.

The rearrangement joins TRBV27 to TRBJ1-2; the match to TRBD1 covers 9 bases. V dropped 1 base and J dropped 2; count of bases not matched to a gene: 8. The germline V gene has CDR1 MNHEY and CDR2 SMNVEV (reference sequence). The CDR3 covers 17 residues. CDR3 protein: CASSLFFLGQGNYGYTF. CDR3 nucleotide sequence: TGTGCCAGCAGTTTATTCTTCCTCGGACAGGGGAACTATGGCTACACCTTC.

V and J are TRBV5-1 and TRBJ1-3; no reliable D call. The CDR3 has 15 residues. V lost 0 bases and J 3 bases, leaving 10 bases between the germline ends. Germline V gene lookup returns CDR1 SGHRS and CDR2 YFSETQ. The chain's CDR3 is CASSLGKGGGNTIYF. The CDR3 DNA follows: TGCGCCAGCAGCTTGGGTAAGGGAGGTGGAAACACCATATATTTT.

This clone occurred once. CDR3 in amino acids: CASSLPLPWEDPGEQYF. CDR3 sequence (DNA): TGTGCCAGCAGCTTACCCCTTCCGTGGGAGGATCCGGGAGAGCAGTACTTC. V is TRBV11-2 and J is TRBJ2-7; TRBD2 is a possible D gene (6 bases). V lost 2 bases and J lost 7, with 24 bases in between. CDR3 length: 17 residues. The germline V gene has CDR1 SGHAT and CDR2 FQNNGV.

The genes are TRBV5-4 and TRBJ2-5; 8 bases match TRBD2. V dropped 4 bases and J dropped 2; count of bases not matched to a gene: 7. Germline CDR1 and CDR2: SGHNT and YYREEE (reference sequence). CDR3 length equals 15 residues. CDR3 bases: TGTGCCAGCAGCCGAATCTTAGCGGGGCAAGAGACCCAGTACTTC. Translation: CASSRILAGQETQYF.

V gene TRBV11-3 combines with J gene TRBJ2-7; D unresolved. V was pared by 0 bases and J by 0 bases, with 3 bases between. This CDR3 has 13 amino acids. Germline lookup yields CDR1 SGHNT and CDR2 YENEEA. CDR3 sequence (DNA): TGTGCCAGCAGCTTAGACGGCTCCTACGAGCAGTACTTC. Translation: CASSLDGSYEQYF.

The genes are TRBV9 and TRBJ1-2; maybe TRBD1 (6 bases). V was cut by 1 base and J by 9 bases, with 19 bases left in between. This CDR3 is 15 amino acids long. CDR1 is SGDLS and CDR2 is YYNGEE in the germline V gene. CDR3 sequence (DNA): TGTGCCAGCAGCGTATCAGGACCAACAGGGATACGCTACACCTTC. It specifies CASSVSGPTGIRYTF.

This chain links TRBV6-6 with TRBJ2-7; 7 positions agree with TRBD1. The CDR3 is 14 residues long. Germline V CDR1 and CDR2: MNHNY, SVGAGI (reference sequence). Unmatched junction bases numbered 1, after V lost 0 bases and J lost 2 bases. In DNA, the CDR3 is TGTGCCAGCAGTTACTCGACAGGGCCCTACGAGCAGTACTTC. Amino acid sequence: CASSYSTGPYEQYF.

This chain connects TRBV5-1 to TRBJ1-1, with D possibly matching TRBD1 (6 bases). The CDR3 is made up of 14 amino acids. Trimming left V 4 bases short and J 4 bases short, with 14 bases between. The germline V gene has CDR1 SGHRS and CDR2 YFSETQ. The CDR3 protein is CASSTDSESTEAFF. CDR3 DNA sequence: TGCGCCAGCAGCACGGACAGTGAGAGCACTGAAGCTTTCTTT.

The chain links TRBV5-4 to TRBJ2-1; D gene ambiguous. This CDR3 is 13 amino acids long. CDR1 and CDR2 (germline): SGHNT, YYREEE (reference sequence). Trimming took 1 base from V and 5 from J, leaving 7 bases between them. This CDR3 is CASSLRSDNEQFF. The CDR3 DNA reads TGTGCCAGCAGCTTGCGTTCGGACAATGAGCAGTTCTTC.

This clone showed up just a few times. The chain uses TRBV19 and TRBJ1-1; unclear D gene. This CDR3 is 13 amino acids long. V was shortened by 0 bases and J by 6 bases, with 8 bases between the two germline ends. Germline CDR1 and CDR2: LNHDA and SQIVND (reference sequence). The CDR3: CASSIDGRAEAFF. The CDR3, as DNA: TGTGCCAGTAGTATAGACGGGAGGGCTGAAGCTTTCTTT.

This clone was detected only a few times. J is TRBJ2-6 and V is TRBV4-1; unclear D gene. CDR1 is MGHRA and CDR2 is YSYEKL in the germline V gene. This CDR3 comprises 17 residues. With 3 bases removed from V and 0 bases from J, the gap between germline ends came to 12 bases. The DNA for the CDR3 is TGCGCCAGCAGCCAGAATGGCCGGGTCTCTGGGGCCAACGTCCTGACTTTC. This encodes CASSQNGRVSGANVLTF.

This sequence joins TRBV4-3 and TRBJ1-1, with D unresolved. CDR1 is LGHNA and CDR2 is YSLEER in the germline V gene. The V end was cut by 6 bases, the J end by 8 bases, with 13 bases between. The length of the CDR3 is 12 residues. The CDR3 bases are TGCGCCAGCAGATCGACTGGAGGAGAAGCTTTCTTT. This gives the protein CASRSTGGEAFF.

The chain has TRBV9 and TRBJ2-7; D might be TRBD2 (7 bases). This CDR3 region has 15 residues. In germline, CDR1 is SGDLS, CDR2 YYNGEE. V lost 4 bases and J 2 bases, leaving 16 bases between the germline ends. The CDR3 DNA is TGTGCCAGCAGCCCAACTGGGGGGGGCGCCTACGAGCAGTACTTC. Translated, it gives CASSPTGGGAYEQYF.

Here the CDR3 reads CASSVGLMYEQYF. The CDR3 DNA is TGTGCCAGCAGCGTAGGACTTATGTACGAGCAGTACTTC. The chain combines TRBV9 with TRBJ2-7; D is uncertain. The CDR3 contains 13 residues. V lost 0 bases, J lost 4 bases, and 8 bases lay in between. In germline, CDR1 is SGDLS, CDR2 YYNGEE.

The chain recombines TRBV10-3 with TRBJ2-5, with 7 positions matching TRBD1. Germline CDR1 reads ENHRY; CDR2 reads SYGVKD. The J segment lost 2 bases and the V segment lost 4 bases, leaving 7 bases of the junction unmatched. The CDR3 spans 15 residues. In DNA form, the CDR3 reads TGTGCCATCAGTGCCCGACAGGGCGGACAAGAGACCCAGTACTTC. Protein: CAISARQGGQETQYF.

This rearrangement joins TRBV18 to TRBJ1-2, with D possibly matching TRBD1 (5 bases). Deletions cut 3 bases from V and 3 bases from J, with 17 bases between. CDR3 length equals 16 residues. Germline V lookup: CDR1 KGHSH, CDR2 LQKENI. The CDR3: CASSPMGSGSDYGYTF. The CDR3 coding sequence is TGTGCCAGCTCACCTATGGGGTCAGGGTCGGACTATGGCTACACCTTC.

This sequence joins TRBV19 and TRBJ1-1; no reliable D call. Germline CDR1 reads LNHDA; CDR2 reads SQIVND (reference sequence). V lost 3 bases and J lost 7, with 15 bases in between. This CDR3 contains 14 residues. This CDR3 is CASSIGSPGSEAFF. The CDR3 nucleotides read TGTGCCAGTAGTATCGGATCGCCCGGGAGTGAAGCTTTCTTT. The full variable domain, in which reference TRBV19 and TRBJ1-1 provide the parts outside the CDR3, is DGGITQSPKYLFRKEGQNVTLSCEQNLNHDAMYWYRQDPGQGLRLIYYSQIVNDFQKGDIAEGYSVSREKKESFPLTVTSAQKNPTAFYLCASSIGSPGSEAFFGQGTRLTVV.